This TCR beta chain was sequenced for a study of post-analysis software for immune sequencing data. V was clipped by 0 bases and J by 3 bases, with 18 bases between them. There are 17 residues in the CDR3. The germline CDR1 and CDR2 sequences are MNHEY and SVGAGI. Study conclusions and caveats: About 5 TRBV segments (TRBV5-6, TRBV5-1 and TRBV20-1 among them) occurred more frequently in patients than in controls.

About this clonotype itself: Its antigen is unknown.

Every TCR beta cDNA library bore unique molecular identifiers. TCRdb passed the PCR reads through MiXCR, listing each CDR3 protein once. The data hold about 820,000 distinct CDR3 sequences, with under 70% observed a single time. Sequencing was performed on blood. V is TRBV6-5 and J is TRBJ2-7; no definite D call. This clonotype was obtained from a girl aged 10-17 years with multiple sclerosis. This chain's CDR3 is CASSYSAESGGFYEQYF. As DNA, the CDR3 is TGTGCCAGCAGTTACTCGGCGGAGTCCGGCGGTTTCTACGAGCAGTACTTC.